Shown below are 7 T cell receptor beta chains from a single sample sequenced in a study of post-analysis software for immune sequencing data. Antigen specificity for these receptors is unknown. Study-level findings and limits: Patients had higher frequencies than controls of five or six TRBV segments, including TRBV5-6, TRBV5-1 and TRBV20-1.

TCR beta cDNA libraries had unique molecular identifiers. MiXCR was run by TCRdb on the PCR reads, yielding one entry per CDR3 protein. The data hold a few hundred thousand distinct CDR3 sequences, with roughly 36% observed a single time. The sample consisted of blood. Source of these receptors: a girl between 5 and 17 years old with multiple sclerosis.

This clonotype was counted only a few times. The chain uses TRBV28 and TRBJ2-7, with TRBD2 matching over 9 bases. The trim removed 7 bases at V and 3 bases at J, leaving 10 bases unmatched. Germline CDR1 is MDHEN and CDR2 is SYDVKM. This CDR3 is built from 15 residues. CDR3 DNA: TGTGCCAGCACCTCGCGGGGGGGCTCTCTCTACGAGCAGTACTTC. Its protein is CASTSRGGSLYEQYF.

The rearrangement joins TRBV7-3 to TRBJ2-5, with D perhaps TRBD2 (6 bases). The CDR3 has 15 residues. V was clipped by 5 bases and J by 5 bases, with 18 bases between them. Looked up from germline, CDR1 is SGHTA and CDR2 is FQGTGA. The CDR3 sequence: CASSPGGSGAETQYF. As DNA, the CDR3 is TGTGCCAGCAGCCCCGGGGGATCCGGGGCGGAGACCCAGTACTTC. The entire variable domain, with the rest obtained from reference TRBV7-3 and TRBJ2-5, is as follows: GAGVSQTPSNKVTEKGKYVELRCDPISGHTALYWYRQSLGQGPEFLIYFQGTGAADDSGLPNDRFFAVRPEGSVSTLKIQRTERGDSAVYLCASSPGGSGAETQYFGPGTRLLVL.

This clonotype was found a few times. The chain employs TRBV12-3 or TRBV12-4 and TRBJ1-2; maybe TRBD1 (6 bases). The CDR3 is 13 residues long. V was cut by 5 bases and J by 3 bases, with 10 bases left in between. CDR3 sequence: CASSIQGYYGYTF. In nucleotides, the CDR3 is TGTGCCAGCAGTATACAGGGTTACTATGGCTACACCTTC.

This sequence joins TRBV7-9 and TRBJ2-6; the D gene is possibly TRBD2 (6 bases). Germline loops: CDR1 SEHNR, CDR2 FQNEAQ (reference sequence). The CDR3 covers 15 residues. Trimming pared 5 bases from V and 3 bases from J, leaving 11 bases between. Written as DNA, the CDR3 is TGTGCCAGCAGCGACGTGGGAGGTGGGGCCAACGTCCTGACTTTC. This gives the protein CASSDVGGGANVLTF.

The rearrangement links TRBV9 to TRBJ1-2, with D hard to call. Trimming shortened V by 0 bases and J by 8 bases, and 8 bases separated the two germline ends. The CDR3 spans 12 residues. The germline V gene encodes CDR1 SGDLS and CDR2 YYNGEE. CDR3 nucleotides: TGTGCCAGCAGCGTAGACGAGGAGGGCTACACCTTC. It yields the protein CASSVDEEGYTF.

The chain is built from TRBV7-6 and TRBJ1-3; TRBD1 agrees at 7 bases. This CDR3 contains 15 residues. From germline, CDR1 is SGHVS and CDR2 FNYEAQ. Trimming took 4 bases from V and 4 from J; bases not matched to a gene: 7. CDR3 sequence reads: CASSYTGAAGNTIYF. As DNA, the CDR3 is TGTGCCAGCAGCTATACAGGGGCAGCAGGAAACACCATATATTTT.

V and J are TRBV7-9 and TRBJ1-4, with 8 bases aligning to TRBD1. CDR3 length: 17 amino acids. V was pared by 7 bases and J by 2 bases, with 12 bases of the junction left unmatched. Germline CDR1 reads SEHNR; CDR2 reads FQNEAQ (reference sequence). CDR3 amino acids: CASTHFGTGNTNEKLFF. The CDR3 region has the DNA TGTGCCAGCACCCACTTCGGGACAGGCAATACTAATGAAAAACTGTTTTTT.